This T cell receptor beta chain was sequenced during a study of T cell repertoires in cytomegalovirus infection. Study information: CMV infection plus the matching HLA type was flagged by public TCR beta signatures.

This clonotype came up many times. What it binds is unknown. TCRdb independently ran MiXCR on the reads; one entry per CDR3 protein. Among approximately 300,000 distinct CDR3 sequences, about 29% were seen once, and the ten largest hold roughly 20%. The CDR3 length is 15 residues. Trimming took off 5 bases at V and 5 bases at J, with 15 bases between the two ends. Study-level points and caveats: People with CMV and the relevant HLA were identified by cumulative public TCR beta family frequency. The ex vivo response showed dominance by HLA-C-restricted CMV-specific TCR beta clonotypes.

The chain recombines TRBV12-3 or TRBV12-4 with TRBJ2-2; D call uncertain. This TCR was recovered from a human donor in good health (CMV status not recorded). Some clones in this sample may be carry-over from other donors' samples. Sequencing used cultured PBMCs, obtained from culture after CMV antigen stimulation. Here the CDR3 DNA reads TGTGCCAGCAGTGTCATGTCGAGCCTTACCGGGGAGCTGTTTTTT. Translating gives CASSVMSSLTGELFF.